The 22 T cell receptor beta chains in this list originate from one sample, sequenced in a study of blood T cell repertoires in COVID-19. Method: immunoSEQ multiplex PCR; TCRdb's copy keeps in-frame clones and lacks some. Found here are a few hundred thousand clones, around 89% of them singletons; the top ten hold approximately 4%. Sequencing used peripheral blood. The source of these receptors is a woman in her forties or fifties with active or convalescent COVID-19.

The chain couples TRBV30 to TRBJ1-4, with 7 bases aligning to TRBD1. The CDR3 has 13 amino acids. V shed 5 bases and J 6 bases; nucleotides not matched to a gene: 6. Per the germline V gene, CDR1 is GTSNPN and CDR2 is SVGIG (reference sequence). The CDR3 region is CAWERGRDEKLFF. The CDR3 region has the DNA TGTGCCTGGGAGAGGGGGCGGGATGAAAAACTGTTTTTT.

The V and J genes are TRBV7-2 and TRBJ2-1, with a possible D match to TRBD2 (6 bases). CDR3 length equals 17 residues. Germline-derived CDR1 and CDR2 are SGHTA and FQGNSA. Trimming cost V 0 bases and J 5 bases, with 17 bases left between them. The CDR3 spells CASSLAFSLAHDNEQFF. The CDR3 region has the DNA TGTGCCAGCAGCTTAGCGTTCAGTCTAGCGCACGACAATGAGCAGTTCTTC.

This clone was picked up a small number of times. The rearrangement uses TRBV29-1 and TRBJ1-2, with 7 bases lining up with TRBD1. The ends lost 7 bases at V and 2 bases at J; junction bases unmatched: 1. Per germline, CDR1 SQVTM and CDR2 ANQGSEA. The CDR3 contains 11 residues. This chain's CDR3 is CSAQGNYGYTF. The CDR3 nucleotides are TGCAGCGCACAGGGGAACTATGGCTACACCTTC.

The chain uses TRBV7-2 and TRBJ1-4; 11 positions agree with TRBD1. Germline V lookup: CDR1 SGHTA, CDR2 FQGNSA. The ends lost 0 bases at V and 7 bases at J; junction bases unmatched: 7. The CDR3 is made up of 17 amino acids. The CDR3: CASSLAGTGGMGEKLFF. The CDR3 nucleotides read TGTGCCAGCAGCTTAGCGGGGACAGGGGGAATGGGTGAAAAACTGTTTTTT. Based on the CDR3 plus reference TRBV7-2 and TRBJ1-4, the full variable domain is GAGVSQSPSNKVTEKGKDVELRCDPISGHTALYWYRQSLGQGLEFLIYFQGNSAPDKSGLPSDRFSAERTGGSVSTLTIQRTQQEDSAVYLCASSLAGTGGMGEKLFFGSGTQLSVL.

The chain employs TRBV28 and TRBJ2-2; 10 nucleotides match TRBD1. This CDR3 has 15 amino acids. J gave up 3 bases and V 6 bases, and 4 bases lay outside the gene matches. Germline values: CDR1 MDHEN, CDR2 SYDVKM. This chain's CDR3 is CASRTGQGDTGELFF. In DNA form, the CDR3 reads TGTGCCAGCAGGACCGGACAGGGGGACACCGGGGAGCTGTTTTTT.

The chain carries TRBV18 and TRBJ1-3; the D gene is possibly TRBD1 (6 bases). V shed 3 bases and J shed 1 base, with 7 bases lying between them. CDR1 is KGHSH and CDR2 is LQKENI in the germline V gene. This CDR3 comprises 14 residues. As DNA, the CDR3 is TGTGCCAGCTCACCCGACAGGTCTGGAAACACCATATATTTT. This gives the protein CASSPDRSGNTIYF. Supplemented by reference TRBV18 and TRBJ1-3, the full variable domain reads NAGVMQNPRHLVRRRGQEARLRCSPMKGHSHVYWYRQLPEEGLKFMVYLQKENIIDESGMPKERFSAEFPKEGPSILRIQQVVRGDSAAYFCASSPDRSGNTIYFGEGSWLTVV.

The chain has TRBV19 and TRBJ1-2, with a weak D call TRBD1 (5 bases). Germline V lookup: CDR1 LNHDA, CDR2 SQIVND (reference sequence). Trimming shortened V by 7 bases and J by 2 bases, and 11 bases separated the two germline ends. This CDR3 has 13 residues. This CDR3 is CASTGGGNYGYTF. The CDR3 DNA follows: TGTGCCAGTACCGGCGGGGGGAACTATGGCTACACCTTC. The whole variable domain, remainder taken from reference TRBV19 and TRBJ1-2, is DGGITQSPKYLFRKEGQNVTLSCEQNLNHDAMYWYRQDPGQGLRLIYYSQIVNDFQKGDIAEGYSVSREKKESFPLTVTSAQKNPTAFYLCASTGGGNYGYTFGSGTRLTVV.

This clone was found a few times. The chain links TRBV6-2 or TRBV6-3 to TRBJ1-1; 10 bases map to TRBD1. V lost 0 bases to trimming and J lost 3 bases; unmatched junction nucleotides: 1. Per the germline V gene, CDR1 is MNHEY and CDR2 is SVGEGT. The CDR3 is 15 residues long. CDR3 nucleotide sequence: TGTGCCAGCAGTTACTCCGGGACAGGGGACACTGAAGCTTTCTTT. As protein: CASSYSGTGDTEAFF.

This clone was found once. V and J are TRBV19 and TRBJ2-3; perhaps TRBD1 as D (6 bases). V lost 5 bases to trimming and J lost 9 bases, with 12 bases between them. CDR1 LNHDA and CDR2 SQIVND come from the germline V gene (reference sequence). This CDR3 is built from 12 residues. In DNA form, the CDR3 reads TGTGCCAGTAGTTTCCCAGGGGAGACGCAGTATTTT. This gives the protein CASSFPGETQYF. The complete variable domain, with remaining parts taken from reference TRBV19 and TRBJ2-3, reads DGGITQSPKYLFRKEGQNVTLSCEQNLNHDAMYWYRQDPGQGLRLIYYSQIVNDFQKGDIAEGYSVSREKKESFPLTVTSAQKNPTAFYLCASSFPGETQYFGPGTRLTVL.

The CDR3 here is CASSFRSPLHF. The CDR3 nucleotides are TGTGCCAGCAGTTTCAGGTCACCCCTCCACTTT. The rearrangement links TRBV28 to TRBJ1-6, with D hard to call. V was shortened by 3 bases and J by 10 bases, with 4 bases between the two germline ends. The CDR3 totals 11 residues. The germline V gene has CDR1 MDHEN and CDR2 SYDVKM.

This clone occurred a few times. The chain links TRBV5-1 to TRBJ2-1, with D unresolved. Germline V lookup: CDR1 SGHRS, CDR2 YFSETQ. The V and J ends lost 4 bases and 0 bases respectively, with 8 bases between them. This CDR3 has 14 amino acids. CDR3 in amino acids: CASSVLSSYNEQFF. Written as DNA, the CDR3 is TGCGCCAGCAGCGTCCTGTCCTCCTACAATGAGCAGTTCTTC.

The chain links TRBV7-9 to TRBJ1-5; 7 bases are shared with TRBD1. J gave up 6 bases and V 4 bases, and 15 bases lay outside the gene matches. Germline V gives CDR1 SEHNR, CDR2 FQNEAQ (reference sequence). There are 17 residues in the CDR3. The CDR3, as DNA: TGTGCCAGCAGCTCCTGGGGTCGGACAGGAGGAGGTCAGCCCCAGCATTTT. Encoded protein: CASSSWGRTGGGQPQHF.

The chain recombines TRBV28 with TRBJ2-2; D uncertain. V was pared by 3 bases and J by 5 bases, with 13 bases between. CDR3 length: 15 residues. CDR1 is MDHEN and CDR2 is SYDVKM in the germline V gene. In DNA form, the CDR3 reads TGTGCCAGCAGTTTCCTGACGGAGAGAACCGGGGAGCTGTTTTTT. Amino acid sequence: CASSFLTERTGELFF.

V gene TRBV7-3 combines with J gene TRBJ2-6, with 8 bases that match TRBD1. This CDR3 has 18 residues. The germline V gene has CDR1 SGHTA and CDR2 FQGTGA. The V segment lost 5 bases and the J segment 0 bases; nucleotides outside the gene matches: 9. The CDR3 nucleotides are TGTGCCAGCAGCCTCCTGGGACAGGCGGCCTCTGGGGCCAACGTCCTGACTTTC. It is translated as CASSLLGQAASGANVLTF. Using reference TRBV7-3 and TRBJ2-6 for the parts outside the CDR3, the full variable domain is GAGVSQTPSNKVTEKGKYVELRCDPISGHTALYWYRQSLGQGPEFLIYFQGTGAADDSGLPNDRFFAVRPEGSVSTLKIQRTERGDSAVYLCASSLLGQAASGANVLTFGAGSRLTVL.

The chain couples TRBV29-1 to TRBJ2-5; TRBD2 agrees at 13 bases. The CDR3 runs to 15 residues. Trimming at V came to 7 bases and at J to 3 bases, leaving 8 bases not matched to a gene. The germline V gene encodes CDR1 SQVTM and CDR2 ANQGSEA. This CDR3 reads CSASTSGRSEETQYF. The CDR3 DNA follows: TGCAGCGCCTCGACTAGCGGGAGGAGTGAAGAGACCCAGTACTTC.

This clone was found once. This sequence joins TRBV4-3 and TRBJ2-3; TRBD2 matches at 13 bases. The CDR3 runs 20 residues. The ends lost 0 bases at V and 4 bases at J; junction bases unmatched: 13. CDR1 and CDR2 from the germline V gene are LGHNA and YSLEER. CDR3 sequence (DNA): TGCGCCAGCAGCCAAGATCTACGGGGACTAGCGGGAAATCTGCCAGATACGCAGTATTTT. It encodes CASSQDLRGLAGNLPDTQYF.

This chain links TRBV5-8 with TRBJ2-3, with a possible D match to TRBD1 (6 bases). Per germline, CDR1 SGHTS and CDR2 YDEGEE. V lost 3 bases to trimming and J lost 2 bases, with 19 bases between them. The CDR3 consists of 17 residues. The CDR3 nucleotides read TGTGCCAGCAGCTCCCACCCTGATGAGGGACACACAGATACGCAGTATTTT. Its translation is CASSSHPDEGHTDTQYF.

This chain connects TRBV2 to TRBJ2-7, with TRBD1 matching over 8 bases. CDR1 and CDR2 (germline): SNHLY, FYNNEI. This CDR3 comprises 17 residues. Trimming removed 7 bases from V and 0 bases from J; junction bases left unmatched: 14. CDR3 DNA sequence: TGTGCCAGCATAGACCTGCACCGGGACAGGAGCTCCTACGAGCAGTACTTC. Translating it yields CASIDLHRDRSSYEQYF.

The rearrangement joins TRBV6-5 to TRBJ1-2; 9 positions agree with TRBD1. The ends lost 2 bases at V and 6 bases at J; junction bases unmatched: 7. The CDR3 is 15 amino acids. Per the germline V gene, CDR1 is MNHEY and CDR2 is SVGAGI. CDR3 nucleotide sequence: TGTGCCAGCAGTTACGCCGGGACAGGGAGCGATGGCTACACCTTC. Translated: CASSYAGTGSDGYTF.

Written as DNA, the CDR3 is TGTGCCAGTAGTCCAAAGACTAGCGGGAAGCACGAGCAGTACTTC. This translates into CASSPKTSGKHEQYF. V usage is TRBV19 and J usage is TRBJ2-7, with 11 bases lining up with TRBD2. The ends lost 5 bases at V and 5 bases at J; junction bases unmatched: 8. From germline, CDR1 is LNHDA and CDR2 SQIVND (reference sequence). This CDR3 spans 15 amino acids.

The chain carries TRBV7-2 and TRBJ2-7, with 8 nucleotides matching TRBD1. CDR3 length equals 14 residues. Germline CDR1 and CDR2: SGHTA and FQGNSA. V gave up 2 bases and J gave up 12 bases; unmatched junction bases: 12. This chain's CDR3 is CASSLRQGAERGYF. The DNA of the CDR3 is TGTGCCAGCAGCTTAAGGCAGGGGGCAGAACGGGGGTACTTC.

The V and J genes are TRBV7-9 and TRBJ2-7; TRBD2 agrees at 8 bases. There are 14 residues in the CDR3. The trim removed 5 bases at V and 5 bases at J, leaving 8 bases unmatched. Germline CDR1 SEHNR, CDR2 FQNEAQ (reference sequence). DNA for the CDR3: TGTGCCAGCAGCACCGAGACTAGCGTCAACGAGCAGTACTTC. It is translated as CASSTETSVNEQYF.